The source of this TCR beta chain is a study of molecular identifiers for immune sequencing clone quantification. TCRdb reprocessed the PCR reads via MiXCR and lists one record per CDR3 protein. The repertoire consists of about 320,000 distinct CDR3 sequences, with around a fifth occurring once and the leading ten covering over 0.7%. This clonotype was counted at least ten times. Its target is unknown. This CDR3 contains 13 residues. Germline loops: CDR1 GTSNPN, CDR2 SVGIG (reference sequence). V lost 3 bases and J 5 bases, leaving 13 bases between the germline ends. Each library that profiled naive CD8 cells came from roughly 20,000 to 1,000,000 sorted cells with 10%, 30% or 50% RNA. As CD8+CD4-CCR7+CD45RA+ cells, naive CD8 T cells were sorted. Study findings and constraints: Spiked TCR RNA from one Jurkat cell reportedly showed up when mixed among roughly 1 million naive cells. With a barcode shared among identical TCR molecules, highly expanded clone sizes could be underestimated.

Material for sequencing was naive CD8+ T cells from blood, with Jurkat cell RNA spiked in. The subset denotes: FACS-sorted CD8+CD4-CCR7+CD45RA+ naive T cells. The sequence derives from a human donor in good health. Some libraries in this study had Jurkat cell RNA spiked in. The rearrangement links TRBV30 to TRBJ2-5; D gene unclear. The CDR3, as DNA: TGTGCCTGGAGCCCTTCTCAGTGGGAGACCCAGTACTTC. The encoded protein is CAWSPSQWETQYF.